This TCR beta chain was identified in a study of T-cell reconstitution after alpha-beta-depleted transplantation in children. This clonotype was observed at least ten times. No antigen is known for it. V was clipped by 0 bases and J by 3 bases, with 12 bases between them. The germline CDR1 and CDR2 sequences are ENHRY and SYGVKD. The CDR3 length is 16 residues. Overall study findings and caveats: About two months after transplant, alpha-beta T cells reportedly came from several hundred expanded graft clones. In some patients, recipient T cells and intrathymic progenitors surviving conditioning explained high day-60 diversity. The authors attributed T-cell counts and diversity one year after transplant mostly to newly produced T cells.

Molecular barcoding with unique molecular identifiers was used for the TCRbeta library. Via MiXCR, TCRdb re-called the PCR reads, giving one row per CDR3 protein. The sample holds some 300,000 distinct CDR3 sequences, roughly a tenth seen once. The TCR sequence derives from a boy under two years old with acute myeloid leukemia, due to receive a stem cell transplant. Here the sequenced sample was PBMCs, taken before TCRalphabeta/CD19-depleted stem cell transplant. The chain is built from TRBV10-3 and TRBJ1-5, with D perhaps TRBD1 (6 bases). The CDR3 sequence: CAISESLDSLNQPQHF. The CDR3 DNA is TGTGCCATCAGTGAGTCGCTGGACAGCCTCAATCAGCCCCAGCATTTT.